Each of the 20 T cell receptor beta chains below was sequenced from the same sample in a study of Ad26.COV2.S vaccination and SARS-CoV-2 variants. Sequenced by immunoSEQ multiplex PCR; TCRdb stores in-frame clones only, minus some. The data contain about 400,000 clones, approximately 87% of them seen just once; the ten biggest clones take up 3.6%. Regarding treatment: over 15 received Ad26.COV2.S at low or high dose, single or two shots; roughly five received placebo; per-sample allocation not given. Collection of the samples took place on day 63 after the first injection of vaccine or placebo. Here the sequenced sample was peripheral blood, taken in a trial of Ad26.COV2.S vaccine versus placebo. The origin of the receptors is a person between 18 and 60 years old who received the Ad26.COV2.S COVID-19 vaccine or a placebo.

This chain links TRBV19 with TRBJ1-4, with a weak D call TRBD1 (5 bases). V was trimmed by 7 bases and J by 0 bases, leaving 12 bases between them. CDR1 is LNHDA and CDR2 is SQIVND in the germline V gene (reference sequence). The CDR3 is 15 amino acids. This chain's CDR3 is CASTTGVATNEKLFF. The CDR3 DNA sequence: TGTGCCAGTACCACAGGAGTCGCAACTAATGAAAAACTGTTTTTT.

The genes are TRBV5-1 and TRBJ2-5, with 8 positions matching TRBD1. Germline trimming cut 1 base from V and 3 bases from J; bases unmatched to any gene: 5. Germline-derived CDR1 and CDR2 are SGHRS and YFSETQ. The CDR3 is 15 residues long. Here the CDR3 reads CASSLYGQGKETQYF. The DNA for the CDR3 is TGCGCCAGCAGCTTGTACGGACAGGGAAAAGAGACCCAGTACTTC.

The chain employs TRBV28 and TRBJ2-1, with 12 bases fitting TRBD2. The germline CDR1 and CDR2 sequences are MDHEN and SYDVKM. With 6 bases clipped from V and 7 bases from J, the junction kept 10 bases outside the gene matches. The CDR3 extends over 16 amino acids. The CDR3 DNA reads TGTGCCAGCAGCTATCCTAGCGGGGGGGCTTGGAATGAGCAGTTCTTC. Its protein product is CASSYPSGGAWNEQFF.

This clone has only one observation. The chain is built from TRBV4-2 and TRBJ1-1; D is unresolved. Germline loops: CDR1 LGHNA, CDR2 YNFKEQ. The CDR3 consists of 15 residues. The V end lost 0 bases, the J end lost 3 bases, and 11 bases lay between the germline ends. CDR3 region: CASSQDLKDYTEAFF. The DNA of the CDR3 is TGTGCCAGCAGCCAAGACTTGAAGGATTACACTGAAGCTTTCTTT.

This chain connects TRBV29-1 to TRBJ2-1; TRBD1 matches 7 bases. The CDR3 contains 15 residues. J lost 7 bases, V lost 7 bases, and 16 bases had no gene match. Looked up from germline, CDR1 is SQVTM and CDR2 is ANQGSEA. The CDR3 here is CSATRRTGTRNEQFF. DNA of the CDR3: TGCAGCGCAACCCGCCGGACAGGAACTAGAAATGAGCAGTTCTTC.

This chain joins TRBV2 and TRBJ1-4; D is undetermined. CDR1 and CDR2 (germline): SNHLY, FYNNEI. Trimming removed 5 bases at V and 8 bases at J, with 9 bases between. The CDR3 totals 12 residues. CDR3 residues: CASSRIPEKLFF. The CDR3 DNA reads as TGTGCCAGCAGTCGGATTCCCGAAAAACTGTTTTTT.

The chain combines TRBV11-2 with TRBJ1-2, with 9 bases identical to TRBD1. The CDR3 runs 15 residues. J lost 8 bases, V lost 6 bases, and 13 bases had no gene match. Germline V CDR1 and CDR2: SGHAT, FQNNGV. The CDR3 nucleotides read TGTGCCAGCAGTCGTACCGTCACAGGGGGCGAAGGCTACACCTTC. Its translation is CASSRTVTGGEGYTF.

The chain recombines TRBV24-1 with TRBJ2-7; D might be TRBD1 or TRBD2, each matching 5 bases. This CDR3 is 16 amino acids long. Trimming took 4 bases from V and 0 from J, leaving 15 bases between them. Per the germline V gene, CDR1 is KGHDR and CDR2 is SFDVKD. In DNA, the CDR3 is TGTGCCACCAGTGAGGCGGCGGCAGGGAGCTCCTACGAGCAGTACTTC. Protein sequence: CATSEAAAGSSYEQYF.

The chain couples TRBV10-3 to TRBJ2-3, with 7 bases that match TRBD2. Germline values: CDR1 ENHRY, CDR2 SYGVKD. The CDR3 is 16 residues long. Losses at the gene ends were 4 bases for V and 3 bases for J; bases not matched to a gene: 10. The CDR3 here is CAISGGSAGSTDTQYF. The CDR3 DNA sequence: TGTGCCATCAGTGGGGGATCAGCGGGGTCGACAGATACGCAGTATTTT.

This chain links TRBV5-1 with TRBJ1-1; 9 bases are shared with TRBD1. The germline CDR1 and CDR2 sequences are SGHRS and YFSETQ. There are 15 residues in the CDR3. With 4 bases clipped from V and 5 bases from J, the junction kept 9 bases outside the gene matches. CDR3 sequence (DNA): TGCGCCAGCAGCCGGTTGACAGGGGGAAGGACTGAAGCTTTCTTT. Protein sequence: CASSRLTGGRTEAFF.

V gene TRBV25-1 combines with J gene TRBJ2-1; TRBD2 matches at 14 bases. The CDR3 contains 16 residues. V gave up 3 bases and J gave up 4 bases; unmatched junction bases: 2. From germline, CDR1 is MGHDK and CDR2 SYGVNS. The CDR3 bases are TGTGCCAGCAGTGACCGGACTAGCGGGGGGTACAATGAGCAGTTCTTC. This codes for CASSDRTSGGYNEQFF.

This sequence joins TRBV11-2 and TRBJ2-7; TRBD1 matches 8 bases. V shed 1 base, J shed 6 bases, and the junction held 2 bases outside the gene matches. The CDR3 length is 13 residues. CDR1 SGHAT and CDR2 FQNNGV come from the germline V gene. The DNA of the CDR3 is TGTGCCAGCAGCTTAGGGACAGGGTCCGAGCAGTACTTC. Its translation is CASSLGTGSEQYF.

CDR3 region: CASSQGPSTDTQYF. The CDR3 region has the DNA TGTGCCAGCAGCCAGGGCCCAAGCACAGATACGCAGTATTTT. The chain uses TRBV3-1 (or the pseudogene TRBV3-2) and TRBJ2-3, with no clear D. Germline CDR1 is LGHDT and CDR2 is YNNKEL (reference sequence). Trimming left V 3 bases short and J 0 bases short, with 7 bases between. The CDR3 consists of 14 residues.

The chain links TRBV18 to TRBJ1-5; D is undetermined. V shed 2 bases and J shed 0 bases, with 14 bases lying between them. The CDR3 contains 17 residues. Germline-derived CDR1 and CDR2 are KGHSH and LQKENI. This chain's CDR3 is CASSPGLGGYSNQPQHF. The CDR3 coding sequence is TGTGCCAGCTCACCAGGACTCGGAGGGTATAGCAATCAGCCCCAGCATTTT.

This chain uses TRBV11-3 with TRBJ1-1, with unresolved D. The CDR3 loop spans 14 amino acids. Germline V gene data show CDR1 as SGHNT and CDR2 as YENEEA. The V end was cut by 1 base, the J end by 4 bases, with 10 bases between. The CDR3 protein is CASSLGRGSTEAFF. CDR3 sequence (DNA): TGTGCCAGCAGCTTAGGGCGCGGGAGCACTGAAGCTTTCTTT.

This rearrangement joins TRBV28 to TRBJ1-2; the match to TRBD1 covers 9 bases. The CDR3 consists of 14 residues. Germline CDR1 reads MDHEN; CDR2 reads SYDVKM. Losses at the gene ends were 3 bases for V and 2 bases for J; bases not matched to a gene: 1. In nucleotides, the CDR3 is TGTGCCAGCAGTTTCGGACAGGGGAACTATGGCTACACCTTC. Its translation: CASSFGQGNYGYTF.

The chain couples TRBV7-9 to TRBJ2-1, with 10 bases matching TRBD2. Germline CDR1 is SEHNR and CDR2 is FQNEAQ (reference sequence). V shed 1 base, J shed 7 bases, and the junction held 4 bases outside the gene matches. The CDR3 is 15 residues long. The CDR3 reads CASSLGAGGLNEQFF. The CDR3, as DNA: TGTGCCAGCAGCTTAGGAGCGGGGGGGCTTAATGAGCAGTTCTTC. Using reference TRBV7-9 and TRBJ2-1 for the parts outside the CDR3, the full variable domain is DTGVSQNPRHKITKRGQNVTFRCDPISEHNRLYWYRQTLGQGPEFLTYFQNEAQLEKSRLLSDRFSAERPKGSFSTLEIQRTEQGDSAMYLCASSLGAGGLNEQFFGPGTRLTVL.

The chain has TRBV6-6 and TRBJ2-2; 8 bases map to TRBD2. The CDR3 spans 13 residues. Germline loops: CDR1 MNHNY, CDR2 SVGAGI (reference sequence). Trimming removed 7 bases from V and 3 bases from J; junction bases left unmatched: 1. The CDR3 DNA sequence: TGTGCCAGCACGGGGGGGGACACCGGGGAGCTGTTTTTT. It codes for CASTGGDTGELFF.

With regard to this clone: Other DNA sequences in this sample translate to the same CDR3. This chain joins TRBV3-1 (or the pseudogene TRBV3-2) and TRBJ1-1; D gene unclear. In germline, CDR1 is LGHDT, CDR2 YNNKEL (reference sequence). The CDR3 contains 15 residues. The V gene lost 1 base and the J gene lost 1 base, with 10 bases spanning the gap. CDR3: CASSQGKARNTEAFF. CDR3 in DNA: TGTGCCAGCAGCCAAGGGAAGGCCAGGAACACTGAAGCTTTCTTT.

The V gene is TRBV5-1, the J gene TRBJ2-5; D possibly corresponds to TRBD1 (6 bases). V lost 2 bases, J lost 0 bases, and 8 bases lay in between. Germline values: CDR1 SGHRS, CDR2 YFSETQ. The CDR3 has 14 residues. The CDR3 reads CASSFGQYQETQYF. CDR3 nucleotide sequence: TGCGCCAGCAGCTTTGGACAGTACCAAGAGACCCAGTACTTC.